This T cell receptor beta chain stems from a study of monozygotic twins with inflammatory bowel disease. Overall study results and limits: Relative to healthy twins, IBD patients had fewer clonotypes in common with others, a gap that was especially apparent with disease activity.

TCRalpha and TCRbeta cDNA went through two nested PCRs of approximately 16 and 10 cycles. For each CDR3 protein, TCRdb gives one entry from its re-call of the 5' RACE reads, without DNA. This table holds over 150,000 distinct CDR3 sequences. Germline V lookup: CDR1 LGHNA, CDR2 YSLEER. This CDR3 is 13 amino acids long. Concerning this clonotype itself: Its specificity is not known.

The template was total RNA from whole blood, with no T cell sorting. The material sequenced was blood. This receptor was taken from a human donor with ulcerative colitis or Crohn's disease, or a healthy co-twin of an affected twin (not recorded which). The chain combines TRBV4-3 with TRBJ2-1; the TCRdb call, TRBD2, lacks DNA for checking. This chain's CDR3 is CASSRTPSYEQFF.